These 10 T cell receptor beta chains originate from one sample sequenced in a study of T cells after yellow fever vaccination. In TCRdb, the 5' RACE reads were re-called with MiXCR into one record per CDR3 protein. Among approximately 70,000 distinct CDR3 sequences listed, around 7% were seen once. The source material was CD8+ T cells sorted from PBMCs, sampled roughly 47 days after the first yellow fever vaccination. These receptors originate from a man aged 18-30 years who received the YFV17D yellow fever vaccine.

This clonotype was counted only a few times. For the CDR3, the DNA is TGCAGTGCTAGAGATGTTCGTAGCGGGGACACAGATACGCAGTATTTT. Its translation is CSARDVRSGDTDTQYF. This sequence joins TRBV20-1 and TRBJ2-3; 8 bases align to TRBD2. This CDR3 region has 16 residues. Germline assignment: CDR1 DFQATT and CDR2 SNEGSKA (reference sequence). The V segment lost 0 bases and the J segment 2 bases; nucleotides outside the gene matches: 7.

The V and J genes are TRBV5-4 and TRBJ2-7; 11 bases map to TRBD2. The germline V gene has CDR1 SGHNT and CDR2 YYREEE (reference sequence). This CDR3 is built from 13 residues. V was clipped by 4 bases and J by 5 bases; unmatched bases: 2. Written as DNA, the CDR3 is TGTGCCAGCAGCGGACTAGCGGGTCACGAGCAGTACGTC. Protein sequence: CASSGLAGHEQYV.

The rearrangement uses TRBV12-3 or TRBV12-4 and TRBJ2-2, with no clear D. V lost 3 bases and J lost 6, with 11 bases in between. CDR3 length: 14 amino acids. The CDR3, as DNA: TGTGCCAGCAGTTTCGTCCGGGCACCCGGGGAGCTGTTTTTT. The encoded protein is CASSFVRAPGELFF.

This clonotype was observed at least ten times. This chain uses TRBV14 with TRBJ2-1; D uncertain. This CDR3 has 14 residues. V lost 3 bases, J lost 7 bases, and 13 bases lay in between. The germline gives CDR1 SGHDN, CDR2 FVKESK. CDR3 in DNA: TGTGCCAGCAGCCACTGGACCCCTGGTAATGAGCAGTTCTTC. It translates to CASSHWTPGNEQFF.

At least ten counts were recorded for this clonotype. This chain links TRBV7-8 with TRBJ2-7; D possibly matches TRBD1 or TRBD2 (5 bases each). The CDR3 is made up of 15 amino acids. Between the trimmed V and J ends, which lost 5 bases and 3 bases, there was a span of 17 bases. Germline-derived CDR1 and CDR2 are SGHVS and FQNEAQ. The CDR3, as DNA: TGTGCCAGCAGCCCTGAGTGGGGGAGCAACTACGAGCAGTACTTC. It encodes CASSPEWGSNYEQYF.

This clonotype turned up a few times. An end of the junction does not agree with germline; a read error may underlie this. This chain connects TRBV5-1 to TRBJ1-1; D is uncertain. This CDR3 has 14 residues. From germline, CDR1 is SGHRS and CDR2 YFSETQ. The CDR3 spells CASTLNPWSAEAFF. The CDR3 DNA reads TGCGCCAGCACCTTGAATCCTTGGAGCGCTGAAGCTTTCTTT.

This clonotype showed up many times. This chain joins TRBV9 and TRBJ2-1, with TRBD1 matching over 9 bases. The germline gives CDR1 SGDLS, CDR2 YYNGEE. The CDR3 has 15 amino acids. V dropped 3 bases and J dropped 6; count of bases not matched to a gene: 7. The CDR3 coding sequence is TGTGCCAGCAGCGAGTCACAGGGGGCGCCCAATGAGCAGTTCTTC. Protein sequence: CASSESQGAPNEQFF.

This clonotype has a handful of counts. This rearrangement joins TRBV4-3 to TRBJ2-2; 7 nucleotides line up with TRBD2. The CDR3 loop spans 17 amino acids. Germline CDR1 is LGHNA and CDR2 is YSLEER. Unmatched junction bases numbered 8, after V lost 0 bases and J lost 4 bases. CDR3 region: CASSQDWLADLTGELFF. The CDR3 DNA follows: TGCGCCAGCAGCCAAGATTGGCTAGCGGATCTCACCGGGGAGCTGTTTTTT.

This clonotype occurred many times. The CDR3 protein is CASSLVGGNEQFF. The CDR3 bases are TGTGCCAGCAGCTTAGTAGGGGGCAATGAGCAGTTCTTC. The chain couples TRBV7-2 to TRBJ2-1, with a tentative D call TRBD1 (6 bases). Germline CDR1 reads SGHTA; CDR2 reads FQGNSA. This CDR3 has 13 residues. V lost 1 base and J lost 6, with 7 bases in between.

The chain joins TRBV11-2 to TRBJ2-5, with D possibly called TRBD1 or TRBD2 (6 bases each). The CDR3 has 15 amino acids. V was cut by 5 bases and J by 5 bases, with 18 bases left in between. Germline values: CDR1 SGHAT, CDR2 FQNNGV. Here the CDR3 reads CASSLNQRRGETQYF. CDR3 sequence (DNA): TGTGCCAGCAGCCTAAATCAACGGAGGGGGGAGACCCAGTACTTC. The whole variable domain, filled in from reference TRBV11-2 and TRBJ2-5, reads EAGVAQSPRYKIIEKRQSVAFWCNPISGHATLYWYQQILGQGPKLLIQFQNNGVVDDSQLPKDRFSAERLKGVDSTLKIQPAKLEDSAVYLCASSLNQRRGETQYFGPGTRLLVL.